This T cell receptor (beta chain) derives from a study of cytomegalovirus exposure and HLA in healthy donors. On the study more broadly: It was reported in a later analysis that the 95 to 150 validation repertoires used the same platform as the approximately 690 first-cohort repertoires. Whole-study results and caveats: Rare TCR sequences predominated, though certain public TCRs were found in many donors. The authors confirmed in vitro that a few CMV-associated chains were specific for CMV antigens.

Trimming removed 4 bases from V and 3 bases from J; junction bases left unmatched: 7. This CDR3 region has 15 residues. Germline V CDR1 and CDR2: SGHRS, YFSETQ. Assay used: immunoSEQ multiplex PCR; TCRdb lists only in-frame clones, some missing. The sample comprises about 160,000 clones, 89% of which are singletons, and 4.2% rests with the top ten. On this clone: Its antigen is not known.

The sample taken for sequencing was PBMCs. This TCR was sampled from a man between 18 and 29 years old in good health and CMV-seropositive. This chain connects TRBV5-1 to TRBJ2-1, with 7 positions matching TRBD1. The CDR3 coding sequence is TGCGCCAGCAGCGGCACAGGGGTGAACTACAATGAGCAGTTCTTC. Encoded protein: CASSGTGVNYNEQFF.